This T cell receptor beta chain was identified in a study of shared T cell receptors in the human thymus. This CDR3 has 13 residues. The V gene's germline CDR1 is SNHLY and CDR2 FYNNEI. Trimming at V came to 7 bases and at J to 5 bases, leaving 4 bases not matched to a gene. Profiling relied on immunoSEQ multiplex PCR, and the TCRdb table lists in-frame clones only, not all of them. The sample shows 700,000 to 750,000 clones, roughly 85% of them seen only once. This sample also appeared in a second study, on human thymus T cells. From that report: Samples came from healthy Finnish infants during open corrective cardiac surgery. From resections taken during corrective heart surgery, the thymus tissue was obtained. V and J genes seemed to be used with bias in thymic and blood repertoires. Related research reported highly overlapping thymic repertoires among unrelated individuals.

The receptor's source is a girl under three years old with a congenital heart defect. The sequenced sample was thymocytes. V usage is TRBV2 and J usage is TRBJ2-7, with 11 nucleotides matching TRBD1. The CDR3 is CASTRDRGDEQYF. For the CDR3, the DNA is TGTGCCAGCACCCGGGACAGGGGGGACGAGCAGTACTTC.